The 20 T cell receptor beta chains in this list originate from one sample, sequenced in a study of shared clonotypes between healthy human individuals (TCRdb year 2020). The library relied on the immunoSEQ multiplex PCR assay. TCRdb retrieved this table from immuneACCESS and kept in-frame rearrangements only. Not all clones are present; in checked studies, unresolved V genes account for under half, and no reason is known for the remainder. Within this sample are approximately 2,300,000 clones, with roughly 92% of them counted one time only. The ten largest account for approximately 0.4% of the sample. Sequencing used naive CD4+ T cells from PBMCs. Explained via the paper, the cell subset or site label denotes: CD45RA+ positively selected. All receptors derive from a man younger than 35 in good health. Some clones in this sample may be carry-over from other donors' samples.

This chain uses TRBV28 with TRBJ2-7; D is possibly TRBD1 or TRBD2 (5 bases each). Germline CDR1 and CDR2: MDHEN and SYDVKM. The ends were cut back, 5 bases at V and 5 bases at J, with 19 bases in the middle. The CDR3 runs to 15 residues. CDR3 protein: CASSRGRPMVHEQYF. The CDR3 DNA reads as TGTGCCAGCAGTCGGGGACGCCCGATGGTTCACGAGCAGTACTTC.

The V and J genes are TRBV11-2 and TRBJ2-2; a possible D gene is TRBD1 (5 bases). The V end was cut by 4 bases, the J end by 8 bases, with 11 bases between. The germline gives CDR1 SGHAT, CDR2 FQNNGV. This CDR3 has 13 amino acids. DNA of the CDR3: TGTGCCAGCAGCTCCGGACATACAGGGGAGCTGTTTTTT. It encodes CASSSGHTGELFF. Full variable domain (outside the CDR3, taken from reference TRBV11-2 and TRBJ2-2): EAGVAQSPRYKIIEKRQSVAFWCNPISGHATLYWYQQILGQGPKLLIQFQNNGVVDDSQLPKDRFSAERLKGVDSTLKIQPAKLEDSAVYLCASSSGHTGELFFGEGSRLTVL.

The genes are TRBV19 and TRBJ2-7; D is possibly TRBD1 (7 bases). CDR1 and CDR2 (germline): LNHDA, SQIVND (reference sequence). The V and J ends lost 5 bases and 2 bases respectively, with 13 bases between them. The length of the CDR3 is 14 residues. In DNA form, the CDR3 reads TGTGCCAGTAGTCCGGGGGACAGAACCTACGAGCAGTACTTC. Translation: CASSPGDRTYEQYF.

This clone was counted between two and nine times. The rearrangement joins TRBV9 to TRBJ2-1; D is possibly TRBD2 (6 bases). Trimming cost V 3 bases and J 6 bases, with 13 bases left between them. The CDR3 extends over 14 amino acids. The germline V gene has CDR1 SGDLS and CDR2 YYNGEE. The CDR3 is CASSGTSLLNEQFF. The CDR3 DNA reads TGTGCCAGCAGCGGAACTAGCCTGCTCAATGAGCAGTTCTTC.

As for this clone: The same CDR3 can be traced to other DNA sequences in this sample. The J gene is TRBJ1-3, the V gene TRBV7-2; D remains unclear. V dropped 1 base and J dropped 3 bases, with 7 bases sitting between them. The germline CDR1 and CDR2 sequences are SGHTA and FQGNSA. The CDR3 is 14 residues long. CDR3 in amino acids: CASSLGASGNTIYF. CDR3 in DNA: TGTGCCAGCAGCTTAGGAGCGAGTGGAAACACCATATATTTT.

This chain links TRBV7-8 with TRBJ1-2; D call uncertain. Trimming took off 5 bases at V and 1 base at J, with 17 bases between the two ends. Germline V CDR1 and CDR2: SGHVS, FQNEAQ. The CDR3 sequence is 16 residues long. CDR3 nucleotide sequence: TGTGCCAGCAGCCGCGAGCAGAGAGGTCTTAACTATGGCTACACCTTC. It translates to CASSREQRGLNYGYTF.

This chain uses TRBV19 with TRBJ2-7, with D unclear. The V end was cut by 5 bases, the J end by 2 bases, with 10 bases between. Germline V gene lookup returns CDR1 LNHDA and CDR2 SQIVND (reference sequence). This CDR3 is built from 13 residues. CDR3 region: CASSLDTAYEQYF. The CDR3 DNA reads as TGTGCCAGTAGTCTCGACACAGCCTACGAGCAGTACTTC. Full variable domain (outside the CDR3, taken from reference TRBV19 and TRBJ2-7): DGGITQSPKYLFRKEGQNVTLSCEQNLNHDAMYWYRQDPGQGLRLIYYSQIVNDFQKGDIAEGYSVSREKKESFPLTVTSAQKNPTAFYLCASSLDTAYEQYFGPGTRLTVT.

The chain joins TRBV30 to TRBJ2-7; D gene uncertain. CDR3 length: 11 residues. The germline V gene has CDR1 GTSNPN and CDR2 SVGIG (reference sequence). With 5 bases removed from V and 0 bases from J, the gap between germline ends came to 5 bases. The CDR3: CAWVLSYEQYF. The CDR3 region has the DNA TGTGCCTGGGTTCTCTCCTACGAGCAGTACTTC.

The chain uses TRBV2 and TRBJ1-2; D not certain. There are 14 residues in the CDR3. The V and J ends lost 7 bases and 6 bases respectively, with 18 bases between them. Germline V lookup: CDR1 SNHLY, CDR2 FYNNEI. For the CDR3, the DNA is TGTGCCAGCAATCTTCGACATAATAATGATGGCTACACCTTC. It yields the protein CASNLRHNNDGYTF. Full variable domain (missing parts from reference TRBV2 and TRBJ1-2): EPEVTQTPSHQVTQMGQEVILRCVPISNHLYFYWYRQILGQKVEFLVSFYNNEISEKSEIFDDQFSVERPDGSNFTLKIRSTKLEDSAMYFCASNLRHNNDGYTFGSGTRLTVV.

The chain is built from TRBV11-2 and TRBJ1-3; tentative D call: TRBD1 (6 bases). This CDR3 has 16 amino acids. V lost 3 bases to trimming and J lost 0 bases, with 12 bases between them. CDR1 SGHAT and CDR2 FQNNGV come from the germline V gene. Written as DNA, the CDR3 is TGTGCCAGCAGCTTCGGACAGCCTAACTCTGGAAACACCATATATTTT. Protein: CASSFGQPNSGNTIYF.

The gene calls are TRBV28 and TRBJ1-2; 9 bases fit TRBD1. After removal of 9 bases from V and 8 bases from J, the junction contained 16 bases not matched to a gene. This CDR3 has 15 amino acids. Looked up from germline, CDR1 is MDHEN and CDR2 is SYDVKM. Here the CDR3 DNA reads TGTGCCAGTCTCTTCCCGGGACAGGGTTTGGAAGGCTACACCTTC. Its translation: CASLFPGQGLEGYTF.

This rearrangement joins TRBV6-1 to TRBJ2-3; D is undetermined. The CDR3 has 14 residues. Germline-derived CDR1 and CDR2 are MNHNS and SASEGT. The V end lost 5 bases, the J end lost 2 bases, and 11 bases lay between the germline ends. The CDR3 nucleotides are TGTGCCAGCAGTCGGGTACCGGCCACAGATACGCAGTATTTT. It specifies CASSRVPATDTQYF.

CDR3 in amino acids: CASERDRGQGYGYTF. Written as DNA, the CDR3 is TGTGCCAGCGAACGTGACAGGGGGCAAGGGTATGGCTACACCTTC. The chain joins TRBV2 to TRBJ1-2; TRBD1 agrees at 10 bases. J lost 5 bases, V lost 8 bases, and 11 bases had no gene match. The CDR3 consists of 15 residues. In germline, CDR1 is SNHLY, CDR2 FYNNEI.

The gene calls are TRBV5-1 and TRBJ1-2; no firm D call. The CDR3 loop spans 15 amino acids. V was clipped by 4 bases and J by 2 bases, with 15 bases between them. Germline V gene sequence: CDR1 SGHRS, CDR2 YFSETQ. The CDR3 region is CASSASATENYGYTF. The CDR3 DNA is TGCGCCAGCAGCGCTTCAGCTACAGAAAACTATGGCTACACCTTC.

The rearrangement links TRBV5-1 to TRBJ2-2; 9 positions agree with TRBD2. CDR1 is SGHRS and CDR2 is YFSETQ in the germline V gene. This CDR3 region has 15 residues. Trimming removed 3 bases from V and 5 bases from J; junction bases left unmatched: 5. The CDR3 loop is CASSWGLAMTGELFF. CDR3 nucleotide sequence: TGCGCCAGCAGCTGGGGACTAGCAATGACCGGGGAGCTGTTTTTT.

The chain uses TRBV25-1 and TRBJ2-1; D call uncertain. Germline values: CDR1 MGHDK, CDR2 SYGVNS. The length of the CDR3 is 14 residues. The V end was cut by 6 bases, the J end by 6 bases, with 15 bases between. The CDR3 DNA reads TGTGCCAGCAGCCCCCCCACTGCGGCCAATGAGCAGTTCTTC. Translation: CASSPPTAANEQFF.

The J gene is TRBJ1-5, the V gene TRBV19; TRBD1 is a possible D gene (5 bases). This CDR3 has 16 amino acids. V dropped 2 bases and J dropped 1 base, with 12 bases sitting between them. Germline loops: CDR1 LNHDA, CDR2 SQIVND (reference sequence). The CDR3 DNA reads as TGTGCCAGTAGTATAAGGACGGGGGGAAGCAATCAGCCCCAGCATTTT. Its protein product is CASSIRTGGSNQPQHF.

V is TRBV5-1 and J is TRBJ2-1; 13 bases are shared with TRBD2. The V segment lost 3 bases and the J segment 3 bases; nucleotides outside the gene matches: 6. CDR1 is SGHRS, CDR2 YFSETQ, per germline. The CDR3 covers 17 residues. CDR3 coding DNA: TGCGCCAGCAGCTGGGGAACTAGCGGGAGGGGCTACAATGAGCAGTTCTTC. It translates to CASSWGTSGRGYNEQFF.

The genes are TRBV7-3 and TRBJ2-1; no reliable D call. Germline lookup yields CDR1 SGHTA and CDR2 FQGTGA. Trimming removed 5 bases at V and 5 bases at J, with 16 bases between. The CDR3 spans 15 residues. CDR3 nucleotides: TGTGCCAGCAGCCCCGGGCGGCAGAGAGACAATGAGCAGTTCTTC. Translating gives CASSPGRQRDNEQFF.

The rearrangement joins TRBV7-2 to TRBJ1-3; perhaps TRBD1 as D (5 bases). Trimming pared 7 bases from V and 4 bases from J, leaving 23 bases between. The CDR3 has 17 residues. The V gene's germline CDR1 is SGHTA and CDR2 FQGNSA. CDR3: CASIYRPGPRTGNTIYF. The CDR3, as DNA: TGTGCCAGCATCTACAGACCGGGACCCCGGACGGGAAACACCATATATTTT.